The 26 T cell receptor beta chains below come from one sample, sequenced in a study of OX40 agonist ivuxolimab in advanced cancers. Profiled with immunoSEQ multiplex PCR; TCRdb holds only in-frame clones, not every one. Of around 72,000 clones listed, 88% are singletons. The material sequenced was CD4+ or CD8+ T cells sorted from blood, taken in a trial of the OX40 agonist ivuxolimab. These receptors were taken from an adult with an advanced solid tumor such as melanoma, head and neck, liver or kidney cancer.

J is TRBJ1-2 and V is TRBV6-1, with 9 bases that match TRBD1. The trim removed 6 bases at V and 4 bases at J, leaving 9 bases unmatched. CDR3 length: 15 residues. Germline lookup yields CDR1 MNHNS and CDR2 SASEGT. The chain's CDR3 is CASSREQGAVYGYTF. Written as DNA, the CDR3 is TGTGCCAGCAGCCGCGAACAGGGGGCGGTCTATGGCTACACCTTC.

This chain joins TRBV2 and TRBJ2-1, with 9 positions matching TRBD1. V lost 4 bases and J lost 4; bases outside the gene matches: 8. The CDR3 loop spans 16 amino acids. Looked up from germline, CDR1 is SNHLY and CDR2 is FYNNEI. CDR3 bases: TGTGCCAGCAGTGTGGCGGGACAGGGAACTTACAATGAGCAGTTCTTC. Protein: CASSVAGQGTYNEQFF.

The chain has TRBV27 and TRBJ1-2; TRBD1 matches 9 bases. CDR1 is MNHEY, CDR2 SMNVEV, per germline (reference sequence). V lost 4 bases and J lost 3; bases outside the gene matches: 9. CDR3 length equals 16 residues. Written as DNA, the CDR3 is TGTGCCAGCAGTTCCCTACAGGGGGCGCGAGACTATGGCTACACCTTC. It codes for CASSSLQGARDYGYTF.

The V call is TRBV11-2, the J call TRBJ2-1; TRBD1 matches at 12 bases. CDR1 and CDR2 (germline): SGHAT, FQNNGV. This CDR3 comprises 17 residues. The junction had 12 bases not matched to a gene; V was cut back by 5 bases and J by 7 bases. Here the CDR3 DNA reads TGTGCCAGCAGCCCCCCCCCGGGACAGGGGGCTCGGAATGAGCAGTTCTTC. Encoded protein: CASSPPPGQGARNEQFF.

This chain joins TRBV5-6 and TRBJ2-3; possibly TRBD1 or TRBD2 for D (5 bases each). The V gene's germline CDR1 is SGHDT and CDR2 YYEEEE. The V gene lost 5 bases and the J gene lost 4 bases, with 14 bases spanning the gap. The CDR3 extends over 14 amino acids. The CDR3 sequence: CASSSQRGADTQYF. The CDR3 coding sequence is TGTGCCAGCAGTTCCCAGAGAGGGGCAGATACGCAGTATTTT.

In the case of this clone: One end of the junction is discordant with germline, which a read error may explain. V usage is TRBV7-7 and J usage is TRBJ2-3; 10 nucleotides agree with TRBD1. Germline CDR1 is SSHAT and CDR2 is FNYEAQ (reference sequence). The CDR3 is 16 residues long. The CDR3 DNA is TGTGCTAGCAGCCTCGGGACAGGGGCGAACACAGATACGCAGTATTTT. It is translated as CASSLGTGANTDTQYF.

The chain has TRBV11-2 and TRBJ2-5, with D perhaps matching TRBD1 or TRBD2 (7 bases each). The CDR3 loop spans 15 amino acids. The germline V gene has CDR1 SGHAT and CDR2 FQNNGV. V gave up 3 bases and J gave up 4 bases, with 15 bases separating them. The CDR3 sequence is CASSLSSGGGETQYF. CDR3 nucleotides: TGTGCCAGCAGCTTGTCGTCAGGGGGGGGAGAGACCCAGTACTTC.

The chain is built from TRBV11-2 and TRBJ2-5; no reliable D call. In germline, CDR1 is SGHAT, CDR2 FQNNGV. This CDR3 comprises 15 residues. Trimming removed 1 base at V and 2 bases at J, with 11 bases between. Here the CDR3 reads CASSLAIGKQETQYF. Written as DNA, the CDR3 is TGTGCCAGCAGCTTAGCGATTGGGAAACAAGAGACCCAGTACTTC.

The chain links TRBV7-8 to TRBJ2-3; 10 nucleotides align to TRBD2. J lost 5 bases, V lost 1 base, and 9 bases had no gene match. CDR1 and CDR2 (germline): SGHVS, FQNEAQ. The CDR3 length is 17 residues. This CDR3 reads CASSLDRLAGLGDTQYF. The CDR3 DNA follows: TGTGCCAGCAGCTTAGATAGACTAGCGGGCTTGGGAGATACGCAGTATTTT. Looking up the rest from reference TRBV7-8 and TRBJ2-3 gives the full variable domain: GAGVSQSPRYKVAKRGQDVALRCDPISGHVSLFWYQQALGQGPEFLTYFQNEAQLDKSGLPSDRFFAERPEGSVSTLKIQRTQQEDSAVYLCASSLDRLAGLGDTQYFGPGTRLTVL.

The rearrangement uses TRBV19 and TRBJ1-1; D ambiguous. V was trimmed by 5 bases and J by 1 base, leaving 5 bases between them. This CDR3 comprises 12 residues. Germline V CDR1 and CDR2: LNHDA, SQIVND (reference sequence). The CDR3 loop reads CASSRQNTEAFF. CDR3 DNA sequence: TGTGCCAGTAGTCGTCAGAACACTGAAGCTTTCTTT. The full variable domain, its missing parts supplied by reference TRBV19 and TRBJ1-1, is DGGITQSPKYLFRKEGQNVTLSCEQNLNHDAMYWYRQDPGQGLRLIYYSQIVNDFQKGDIAEGYSVSREKKESFPLTVTSAQKNPTAFYLCASSRQNTEAFFGQGTRLTVV.

The chain combines TRBV7-3 with TRBJ2-1; D is perhaps TRBD2 (6 bases). The V end was cut by 5 bases, the J end by 0 bases, with 17 bases between. This CDR3 has 17 amino acids. The V gene's germline CDR1 is SGHTA and CDR2 FQGTGA. Here the CDR3 reads CASSGGGTSSSYNEQFF. DNA for the CDR3: TGTGCCAGCAGCGGAGGCGGGACTTCCAGCTCCTACAATGAGCAGTTCTTC. Combining the CDR3 with reference TRBV7-3 and TRBJ2-1 gives the whole variable domain GAGVSQTPSNKVTEKGKYVELRCDPISGHTALYWYRQSLGQGPEFLIYFQGTGAADDSGLPNDRFFAVRPEGSVSTLKIQRTERGDSAVYLCASSGGGTSSSYNEQFFGPGTRLTVL.

The V and J genes are TRBV5-1 and TRBJ2-1; 9 bases map to TRBD1. The CDR3 contains 15 residues. After removal of 3 bases from V and 6 bases from J, the junction contained 7 bases not matched to a gene. Germline V lookup: CDR1 SGHRS, CDR2 YFSETQ. The CDR3 region is CASSSGTGTINEQFF. CDR3 bases: TGCGCCAGCAGCTCCGGGACAGGGACTATCAATGAGCAGTTCTTC.

J is TRBJ1-1 and V is TRBV5-1, with D perhaps matching TRBD1 (5 bases). V lost 0 bases and J lost 3, with 12 bases in between. Germline V gene lookup returns CDR1 SGHRS and CDR2 YFSETQ. The CDR3 contains 15 residues. The CDR3 sequence: CASSLGGWGDTEAFF. The DNA of the CDR3 is TGCGCCAGCAGCTTGGGAGGGTGGGGGGACACTGAAGCTTTCTTT.

The chain is built from TRBV7-8 and TRBJ2-2; no reliable D call. V dropped 6 bases and J dropped 13 bases, with 15 bases sitting between them. Germline V lookup: CDR1 SGHVS, CDR2 FQNEAQ. This CDR3 region has 12 residues. CDR3 amino acids: CASRPTAGWLFF. Here the CDR3 DNA reads TGTGCCAGCAGACCTACAGCCGGGTGGCTGTTTTTT.

The chain carries TRBV2 and TRBJ1-5, with a tentative D call TRBD1 (5 bases). This CDR3 has 15 residues. Trimming cost V 6 bases and J 4 bases, with 16 bases left between them. In germline, CDR1 is SNHLY, CDR2 FYNNEI. CDR3 loop: CASSPDGHLNQPQHF. In nucleotides, the CDR3 is TGTGCCAGCAGCCCGGACGGACACCTAAATCAGCCCCAGCATTTT.

The J gene is TRBJ2-5, the V gene TRBV5-1; D is undetermined. This CDR3 has 13 amino acids. Germline CDR1 and CDR2: SGHRS and YFSETQ. V was cut by 0 bases and J by 7 bases, with 10 bases left in between. The chain's CDR3 is CASSLDLTSTQYF. The CDR3 DNA reads as TGCGCCAGCAGCTTGGATCTCACCTCGACCCAGTACTTC.

The V gene is TRBV7-9, the J gene TRBJ2-2, with D perhaps assigned TRBD1 or TRBD2 (5 bases each). The germline V gene has CDR1 SEHNR and CDR2 FQNEAQ (reference sequence). The CDR3 length is 15 residues. With 5 bases removed from V and 0 bases from J, the gap between germline ends came to 10 bases. The CDR3 DNA is TGTGCCAGCAGCCGGGACCCCGCGAACACCGGGGAGCTGTTTTTT. It encodes CASSRDPANTGELFF.

This chain links TRBV7-9 with TRBJ2-1, with 7 positions matching TRBD1. CDR1 and CDR2 from the germline V gene are SEHNR and FQNEAQ (reference sequence). J was trimmed by 3 bases and V by 3 bases; bases with no gene match: 5. The CDR3 extends over 15 amino acids. The CDR3: CASSFPGGIYNEQFF. As DNA, the CDR3 is TGTGCCAGCAGCTTTCCAGGGGGAATCTACAATGAGCAGTTCTTC. The whole variable domain, remainder taken from reference TRBV7-9 and TRBJ2-1, is DTGVSQNPRHKITKRGQNVTFRCDPISEHNRLYWYRQTLGQGPEFLTYFQNEAQLEKSRLLSDRFSAERPKGSFSTLEIQRTEQGDSAMYLCASSFPGGIYNEQFFGPGTRLTVL.

This clone is a singleton in its sample. This chain links TRBV5-1 with TRBJ2-5; D unclear. The CDR3 is 11 amino acids. Looked up from germline, CDR1 is SGHRS and CDR2 is YFSETQ. V was trimmed by 3 bases and J by 4 bases, leaving 4 bases between them. CDR3 DNA: TGCGCCAGCAGCTCTAGAGAGACCCAGTACTTC. It codes for CASSSRETQYF. Variable domain in full (rest from reference TRBV5-1 and TRBJ2-5): KAGVTQTPRYLIKTRGQQVTLSCSPISGHRSVSWYQQTPGQGLQFLFEYFSETQRNKGNFPGRFSGRQFSNSRSEMNVSTLELGDSALYLCASSSRETQYFGPGTRLLVL.

The rearrangement links TRBV5-6 to TRBJ2-5, with D perhaps TRBD1 (6 bases). The CDR3 covers 15 residues. V was shortened by 3 bases and J by 2 bases, with 14 bases between the two germline ends. Germline V gene data show CDR1 as SGHDT and CDR2 as YYEEEE. The CDR3 loop is CASSWGQEEQETQYF. For the CDR3, the DNA is TGTGCCAGCAGCTGGGGGCAGGAGGAACAAGAGACCCAGTACTTC.

The chain employs TRBV28 and TRBJ1-5; D not resolved. The CDR3 spans 17 residues. Trimming removed 1 base from V and 0 bases from J, with 13 bases in between. CDR1 is MDHEN, CDR2 SYDVKM, per germline. Here the CDR3 reads CASSLLGSHYSNQPQHF. CDR3 bases: TGTGCCAGCAGTTTATTGGGCAGCCACTATAGCAATCAGCCCCAGCATTTT. The full variable domain, its missing parts supplied by reference TRBV28 and TRBJ1-5, is DVKVTQSSRYLVKRTGEKVFLECVQDMDHENMFWYRQDPGLGLRLIYFSYDVKMKEKGDIPEGYSVSREKKERFSLILESASTNQTSMYLCASSLLGSHYSNQPQHFGDGTRLSIL.

CDR3 protein: CASSDSSSLYGYTF. The CDR3 region has the DNA TGTGCCAGCAGTGATAGCAGTTCCCTCTATGGCTACACCTTC. This chain connects TRBV6-1 to TRBJ1-2; the D is unclear. Germline V lookup: CDR1 MNHNS, CDR2 SASEGT. V dropped 3 bases and J dropped 4 bases, with 12 bases sitting between them. This CDR3 region has 14 residues.

V usage is TRBV5-1 and J usage is TRBJ2-6; TRBD1 is a possible D gene (6 bases). The CDR3 spans 17 residues. Germline V CDR1 and CDR2: SGHRS, YFSETQ. Trimming cost V 4 bases and J 4 bases, with 18 bases left between them. In DNA, the CDR3 is TGCGCCAGCAGCGGGGGCATTGCTGGCCCGGGGGCCAACGTCCTGACTTTC. Its protein is CASSGGIAGPGANVLTF.

The J gene is TRBJ2-3, the V gene TRBV2; D possibly corresponds to TRBD2 (5 bases). This CDR3 comprises 14 residues. V was pared by 4 bases and J by 4 bases, with 12 bases between. Germline lookup yields CDR1 SNHLY and CDR2 FYNNEI. The CDR3 sequence is CASSGGRGADTQYF. CDR3 nucleotide sequence: TGTGCCAGCAGTGGTGGGAGAGGCGCAGATACGCAGTATTTT.

This sequence joins TRBV4-2 and TRBJ1-5; no definite D call. CDR1 and CDR2 (germline): LGHNA, YNFKEQ. V was shortened by 0 bases and J by 0 bases, with 9 bases between the two germline ends. The CDR3 runs 16 residues. The DNA of the CDR3 is TGTGCCAGCAGCCAAGATCTTAGTGATAGCAATCAGCCCCAGCATTTT. It encodes CASSQDLSDSNQPQHF.

The chain recombines TRBV12-5 with TRBJ1-2; 7 nucleotides line up with TRBD1. This CDR3 has 19 residues. Germline V CDR1 and CDR2: LGHNT, FRNRAP. V lost 4 bases, J lost 3 bases, and 20 bases stayed unmatched. The CDR3: CASGSPFSIRQGYDYGYTF. CDR3 DNA sequence: TGTGCTAGTGGTTCCCCCTTCTCGATTCGACAGGGCTACGACTATGGCTACACCTTC.